The entry below describes one T cell receptor beta chain. This specimen belongs to a study of blood T cell repertoires in COVID-19. About the research overall: Collection of acute and convalescent COVID-19 samples took place in the United States, Italy and Spain. The cDNA or gDNA used as material had been derived from T cells, B-cell-depleted T cells, or PBMCs.

In the original processing: Nucleated cell counts were estimated from reference gene primer amplification. Method: immunoSEQ multiplex PCR; TCRdb's copy keeps in-frame clones and lacks some. The V and J calls and clone size were taken over from that table, and D and trimming were inferred from the DNA. The sample contains about 160,000 clones, 82% of which appear only once. The V gene end was trimmed by 6 bases and the J gene end by 1 base; junction bases not matched to a gene: 10. This CDR3 comprises 16 residues. Germline assignment: CDR1 LNHDA and CDR2 SQIVND (reference sequence). The sequenced sample was peripheral blood. The receptor comes from a human donor with acute or convalescent COVID-19. The donor label of this sample is uncertain. The chain recombines TRBV19 with TRBJ1-1; 8 bases are a match to TRBD1. DNA for the CDR3: TGTGCCAGTAGGACCCGGCAGGGGGCGCGGAACACTGAAGCTTTCTTT. Translation gives CASRTRQGARNTEAFF.